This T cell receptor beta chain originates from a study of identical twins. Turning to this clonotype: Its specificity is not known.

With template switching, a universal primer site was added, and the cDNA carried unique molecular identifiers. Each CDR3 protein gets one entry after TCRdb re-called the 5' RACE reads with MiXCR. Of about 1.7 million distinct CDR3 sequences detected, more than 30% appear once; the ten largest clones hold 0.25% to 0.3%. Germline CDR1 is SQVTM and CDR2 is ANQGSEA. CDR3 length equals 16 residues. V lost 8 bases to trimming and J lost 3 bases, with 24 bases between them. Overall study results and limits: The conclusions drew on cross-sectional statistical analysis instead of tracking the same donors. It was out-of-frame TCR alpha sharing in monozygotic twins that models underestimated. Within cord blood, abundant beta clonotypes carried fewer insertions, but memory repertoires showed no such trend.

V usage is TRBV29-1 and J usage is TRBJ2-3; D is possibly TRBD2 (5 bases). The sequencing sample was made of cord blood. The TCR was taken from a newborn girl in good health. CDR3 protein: CSPVAPRGKWTDTQYF. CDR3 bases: TGCAGCCCGGTGGCCCCTCGAGGGAAATGGACAGATACGCAGTATTTT.